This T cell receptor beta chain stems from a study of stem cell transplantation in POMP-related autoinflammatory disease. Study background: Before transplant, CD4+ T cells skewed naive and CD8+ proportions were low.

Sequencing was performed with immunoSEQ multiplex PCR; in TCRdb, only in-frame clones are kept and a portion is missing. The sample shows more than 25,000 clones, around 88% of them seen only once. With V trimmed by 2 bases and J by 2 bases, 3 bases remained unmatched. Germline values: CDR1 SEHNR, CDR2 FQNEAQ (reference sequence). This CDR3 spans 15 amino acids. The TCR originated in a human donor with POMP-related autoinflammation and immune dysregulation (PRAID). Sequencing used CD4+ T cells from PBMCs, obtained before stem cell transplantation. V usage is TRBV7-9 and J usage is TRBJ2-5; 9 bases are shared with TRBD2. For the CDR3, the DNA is TGTGCCAGCAGCTTAAGTCTAGCGGGGCAAGAGACCCAGTACTTC. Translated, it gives CASSLSLAGQETQYF.